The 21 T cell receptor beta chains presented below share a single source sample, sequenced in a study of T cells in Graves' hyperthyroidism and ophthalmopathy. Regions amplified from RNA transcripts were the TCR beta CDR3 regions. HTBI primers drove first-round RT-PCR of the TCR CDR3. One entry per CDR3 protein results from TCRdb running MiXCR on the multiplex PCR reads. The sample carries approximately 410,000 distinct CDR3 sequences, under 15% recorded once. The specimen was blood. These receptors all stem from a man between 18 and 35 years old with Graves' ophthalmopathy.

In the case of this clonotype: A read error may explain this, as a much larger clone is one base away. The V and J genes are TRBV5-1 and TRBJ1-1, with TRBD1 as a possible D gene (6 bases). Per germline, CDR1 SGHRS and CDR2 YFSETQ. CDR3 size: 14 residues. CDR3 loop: CVSSYGQSNREAFF. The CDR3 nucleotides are TGCGTCAGCAGCTACGGACAGAGTAACCGTGAAGCTTTCTTT. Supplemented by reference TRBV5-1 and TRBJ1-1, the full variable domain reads KAGVTQTPRYLIKTRGQQVTLSCSPISGHRSVSWYQQTPGQGLQFLFEYFSETQRNKGNFPGRFSGRQFSNSRSEMNVSTLELGDSALYLCVSSYGQSNREAFFGQGTRLTVV.

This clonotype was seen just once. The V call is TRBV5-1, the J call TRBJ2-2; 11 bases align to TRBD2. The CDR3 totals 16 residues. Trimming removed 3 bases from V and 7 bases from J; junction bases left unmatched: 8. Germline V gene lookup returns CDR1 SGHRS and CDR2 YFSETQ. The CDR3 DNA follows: TGCGCCAGCAGCTACCTAGCGGGAGGCCGGGGCGGGGAGCTGTTTTTT. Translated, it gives CASSYLAGGRGGELFF. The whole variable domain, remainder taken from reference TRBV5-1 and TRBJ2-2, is KAGVTQTPRYLIKTRGQQVTLSCSPISGHRSVSWYQQTPGQGLQFLFEYFSETQRNKGNFPGRFSGRQFSNSRSEMNVSTLELGDSALYLCASSYLAGGRGGELFFGEGSRLTVL.

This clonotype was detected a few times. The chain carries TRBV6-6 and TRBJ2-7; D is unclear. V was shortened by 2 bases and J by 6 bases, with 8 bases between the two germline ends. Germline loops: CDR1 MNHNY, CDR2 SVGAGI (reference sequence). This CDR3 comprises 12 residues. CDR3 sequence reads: CASSYMWAEQYF. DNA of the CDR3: TGTGCCAGCAGTTACATGTGGGCCGAGCAGTACTTC.

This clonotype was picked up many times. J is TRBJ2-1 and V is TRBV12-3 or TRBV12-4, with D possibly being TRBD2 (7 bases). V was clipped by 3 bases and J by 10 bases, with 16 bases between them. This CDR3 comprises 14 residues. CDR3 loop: CASSFLGGPQEQFF. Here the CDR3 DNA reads TGTGCCAGCAGTTTTTTGGGGGGGCCACAGGAGCAGTTCTTC.

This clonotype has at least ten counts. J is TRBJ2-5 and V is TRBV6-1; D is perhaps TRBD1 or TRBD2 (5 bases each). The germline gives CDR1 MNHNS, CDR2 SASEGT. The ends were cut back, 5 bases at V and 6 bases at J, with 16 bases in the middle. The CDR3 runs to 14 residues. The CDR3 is CASSPTGTEKTQYF. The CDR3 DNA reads TGTGCCAGCAGTCCCACCGGGACCGAGAAGACCCAGTACTTC.

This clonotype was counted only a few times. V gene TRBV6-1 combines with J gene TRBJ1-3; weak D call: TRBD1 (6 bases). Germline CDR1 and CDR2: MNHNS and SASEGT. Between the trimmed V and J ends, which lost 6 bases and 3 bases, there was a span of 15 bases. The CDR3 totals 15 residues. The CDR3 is CASSRRGGLGNTIYF. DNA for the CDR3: TGTGCCAGCAGCCGCCGAGGGGGGCTTGGAAACACCATATATTTT.

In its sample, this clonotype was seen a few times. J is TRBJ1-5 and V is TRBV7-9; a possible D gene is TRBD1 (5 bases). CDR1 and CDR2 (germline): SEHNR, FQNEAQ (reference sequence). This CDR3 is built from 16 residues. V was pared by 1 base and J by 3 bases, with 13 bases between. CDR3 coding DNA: TGTGCCAGCAGCTTAGATTTTGGGGGTTTCAATCAGCCCCAGCATTTT. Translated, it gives CASSLDFGGFNQPQHF.

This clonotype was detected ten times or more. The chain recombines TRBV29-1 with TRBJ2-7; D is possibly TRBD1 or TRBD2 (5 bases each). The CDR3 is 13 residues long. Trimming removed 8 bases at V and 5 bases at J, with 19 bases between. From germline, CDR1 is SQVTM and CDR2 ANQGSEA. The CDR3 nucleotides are TGCAGCCCGGCTCCAGGGAGTATCCACGAGCAGTACTTC. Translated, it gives CSPAPGSIHEQYF.

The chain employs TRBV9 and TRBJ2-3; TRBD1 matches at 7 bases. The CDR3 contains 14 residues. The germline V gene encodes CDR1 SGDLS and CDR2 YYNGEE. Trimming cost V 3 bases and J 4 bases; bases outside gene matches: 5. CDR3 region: CASSGRQGSDTQYF. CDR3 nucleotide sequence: TGTGCCAGCAGCGGACGACAGGGCTCAGATACGCAGTATTTT.

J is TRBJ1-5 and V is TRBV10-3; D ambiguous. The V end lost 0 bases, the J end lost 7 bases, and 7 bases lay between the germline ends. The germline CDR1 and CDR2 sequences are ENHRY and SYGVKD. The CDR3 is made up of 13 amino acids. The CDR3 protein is CAISESGGQPQHF. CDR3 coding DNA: TGTGCCATCAGTGAGTCGGGAGGACAGCCCCAGCATTTT.

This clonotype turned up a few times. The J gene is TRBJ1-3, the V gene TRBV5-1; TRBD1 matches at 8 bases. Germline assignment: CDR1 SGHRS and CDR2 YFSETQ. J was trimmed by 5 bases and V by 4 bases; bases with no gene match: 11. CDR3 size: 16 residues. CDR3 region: CASSESGQGERNTIYF. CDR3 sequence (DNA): TGCGCCAGCAGCGAGTCAGGACAGGGTGAGAGAAACACCATATATTTT.

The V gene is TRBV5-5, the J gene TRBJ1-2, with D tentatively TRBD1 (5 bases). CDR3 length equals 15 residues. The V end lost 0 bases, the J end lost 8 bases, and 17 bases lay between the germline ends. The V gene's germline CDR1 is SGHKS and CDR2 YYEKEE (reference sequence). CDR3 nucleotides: TGTGCCAGCAGCTTGGAGGTGACAGAGACGGGCGGCTACACCTTC. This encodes CASSLEVTETGGYTF.

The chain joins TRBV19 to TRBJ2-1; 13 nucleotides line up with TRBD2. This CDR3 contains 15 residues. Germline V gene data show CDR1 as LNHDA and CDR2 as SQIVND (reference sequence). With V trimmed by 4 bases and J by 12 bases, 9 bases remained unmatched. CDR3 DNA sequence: TGTGCCAGTAGTAGGGCCGGGACTAGCGGGATCTGGCAGTTCTTC. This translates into CASSRAGTSGIWQFF.

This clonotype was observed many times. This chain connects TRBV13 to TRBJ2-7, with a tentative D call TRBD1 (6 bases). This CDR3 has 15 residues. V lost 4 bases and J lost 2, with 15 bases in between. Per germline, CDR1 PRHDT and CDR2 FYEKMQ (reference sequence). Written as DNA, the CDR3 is TGTGCCAGCAGCTCAAGCCCCGGGACAACCTACGAGCAGTACTTC. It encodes CASSSSPGTTYEQYF.

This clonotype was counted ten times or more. The CDR3 DNA follows: TGTGCCAGTAGTAACCCCTGGACTAGCGGGAACAATGAGCAGTTCTTC. This sequence encodes CASSNPWTSGNNEQFF. This chain connects TRBV19 to TRBJ2-1; 12 nucleotides match TRBD2. Germline lookup yields CDR1 LNHDA and CDR2 SQIVND (reference sequence). This CDR3 comprises 16 residues. V was pared by 4 bases and J by 5 bases, with 6 bases of the junction left unmatched.

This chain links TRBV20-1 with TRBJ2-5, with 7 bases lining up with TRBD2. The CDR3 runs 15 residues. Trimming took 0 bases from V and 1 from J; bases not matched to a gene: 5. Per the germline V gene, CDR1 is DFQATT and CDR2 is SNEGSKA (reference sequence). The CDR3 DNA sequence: TGCAGTGCTAGAGAGCTAGCGGTAATCCAAGAGACCCAGTACTTC. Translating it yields CSARELAVIQETQYF.

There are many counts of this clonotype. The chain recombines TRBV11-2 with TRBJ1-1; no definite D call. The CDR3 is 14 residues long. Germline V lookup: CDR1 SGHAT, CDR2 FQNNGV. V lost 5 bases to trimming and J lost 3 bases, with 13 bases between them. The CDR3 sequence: CASSPRPLDTEAFF. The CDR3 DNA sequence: TGTGCCAGCAGCCCCCGTCCCCTGGACACTGAAGCTTTCTTT.

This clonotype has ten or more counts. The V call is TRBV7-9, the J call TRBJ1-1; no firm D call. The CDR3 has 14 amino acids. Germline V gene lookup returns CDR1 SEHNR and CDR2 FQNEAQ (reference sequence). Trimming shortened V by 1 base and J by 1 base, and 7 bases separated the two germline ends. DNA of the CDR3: TGTGCCAGCAGCTTAGGACACCCGAACACTGAAGCTTTCTTT. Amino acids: CASSLGHPNTEAFF.

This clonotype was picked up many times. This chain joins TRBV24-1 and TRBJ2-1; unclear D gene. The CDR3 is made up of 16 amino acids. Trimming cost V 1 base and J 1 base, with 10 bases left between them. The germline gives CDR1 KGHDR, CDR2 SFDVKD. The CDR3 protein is CATSDFGSGSYNEQFF. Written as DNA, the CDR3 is TGTGCCACCAGTGATTTCGGCTCTGGGTCCTACAATGAGCAGTTCTTC.

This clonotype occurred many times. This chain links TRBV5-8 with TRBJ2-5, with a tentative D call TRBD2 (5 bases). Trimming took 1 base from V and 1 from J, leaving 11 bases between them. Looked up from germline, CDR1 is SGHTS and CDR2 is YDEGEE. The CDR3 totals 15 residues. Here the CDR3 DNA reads TGTGCCAGCAGCTTGACCCTAGCCGGCCAAGAGACCCAGTACTTC. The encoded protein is CASSLTLAGQETQYF.

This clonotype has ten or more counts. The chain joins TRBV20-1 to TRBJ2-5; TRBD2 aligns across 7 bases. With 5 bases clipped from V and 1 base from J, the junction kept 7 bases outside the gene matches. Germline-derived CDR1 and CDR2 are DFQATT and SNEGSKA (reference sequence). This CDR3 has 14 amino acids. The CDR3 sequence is CSAGGESAQETQYF. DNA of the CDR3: TGCAGTGCTGGGGGGGAATCAGCCCAAGAGACCCAGTACTTC.